This section outlines one T cell receptor (beta chain) sequence together with its context. This clone is a singleton in its sample. Its cognate antigen has yet to be identified. It has no much larger one-base neighbor in the sample; base qualities were not kept. This entry belongs to a study of shared clonotypes between healthy human individuals (TCRdb year 2020). Describing the broader study: The cohort comprised two women and a few men aged 18 to 49 years. To estimate repertoire size and how much clonotype sharing occurs between individuals, the study deeply sequenced the blood TCR repertoires of a handful of healthy adults. To increase sequencing depth and limit assay-specific biases, TCR repertoire library preparation and sequencing were carried out by different laboratories using diverse techniques. Leukapheresis yielded between about 0.85 and 10 billion PBMCs per donor. What the study reported, not specific to this receptor: The genetic and exposure-history diversity represented was limited by the small number of donors. Based on pairwise subsampling, the degree of clonotype sharing among donors was expected to be affected by sequencing depth. Sampling was restricted to blood, and TCR repertoires in tissues likely differ from the TCR repertoires found in blood.

Donors were healthy HIV-negative adults with no recently reported acute infections or vaccinations. All donors were Caucasian adults living in Nashville, Tennessee, USA. For unsorted samples, tens of millions of PBMCs were counted, and genomic DNA was extracted using the QIAamp DNA Blood Mini kit. Blood was collected by leukapheresis, and PBMCs were isolated by Ficoll-Histopaque density gradient centrifugation and then cryopreserved in liquid nitrogen vapor phase. The germline V gene encodes CDR1 SGHVS and CDR2 FNYEAQ. Germline trimming amounts to 3 bases on V and 6 bases on J, with 4 as the count of junction bases outside the gene matches. Taken from cysteine to phenylalanine, the CDR3 has 13 residues. The kept DNA is CDR3 alone, 39 bases in frame from the first base. Using the deep immunoSEQ assay, multiplex PCR amplified TCR CDR3 regions from genomic DNA. Extracted genomic DNA from each cell subset was distributed evenly across all wells of several immunoSEQ 96-well plates, and each plate was treated as a replicate. For unsorted PBMC, approximately 290 ng genomic DNA, equal to approximately 30,000 T cell genomes, was loaded into each replicate PCR. Unsorted PBMC genomic DNA was sequenced across ten immunoSEQ deep assay plates. Purified libraries were measured with a Qubit 3.0 fluorometer, size-checked on a Bioanalyzer 2100, and measured again with the KAPA Library Quantification kit. Every immunoSEQ 96-well plate was sequenced on a dedicated single-read 150-cycle Illumina NextSeq 550 flow cell. Under the source paper's analysis protocol: Because the immunoSEQ output included only junctional sequences and no quality scores, the filtering could not be the same as the filtering used for full-length reads. To assign V/J genes and CDR3, sequences were annotated using PyIR, a Python wrapper for IgBLAST v1.9, with IMGT germline references. Any read was removed if the V/J assignment was weak (E-value above 1e-6), the CDR3 was missing, or the read contained stop codons, out-of-frame junctions, or ambiguous translated residues. A V3J clonotype was defined by an identical inferred V gene, J gene, and CDR3 amino acid sequence. Percentage overlap between repertoires was calculated by dividing the number of shared unique clonotypes by the size of the smaller repertoire. Three approaches were used to assess repertoire richness: RTK rarefaction, the Chao1 estimator, and Recon v2.1 estimates of unobserved clonotypes. TCRdb retrieved this table from immuneACCESS and kept in-frame rearrangements only. Not all clones are present; in checked studies, unresolved V genes account for under half, and no reason is known for the remainder. D and trimming were read from the DNA, whereas the V and J calls and clone size are those reported in that table. This sample lists about 490,000 clones; around three quarters were detected once. In total, the top ten clones hold approximately 12% of the sample.

Sequenced material: PBMCs. The V gene is TRBV7-6 and the J gene is TRBJ2-7; the junction holds 8 bases that match TRBD2. The sequence was collected from a woman aged 35 to 49 in good health. Some clones in this sample may be carry-over from other donors' samples. The CDR3 protein sequence reads: CASSLGLGGEQYF. The nucleotide sequence reads TGTGCCAGCAGCTTGGGACTAGGGGGCGAGCAGTACTTC.